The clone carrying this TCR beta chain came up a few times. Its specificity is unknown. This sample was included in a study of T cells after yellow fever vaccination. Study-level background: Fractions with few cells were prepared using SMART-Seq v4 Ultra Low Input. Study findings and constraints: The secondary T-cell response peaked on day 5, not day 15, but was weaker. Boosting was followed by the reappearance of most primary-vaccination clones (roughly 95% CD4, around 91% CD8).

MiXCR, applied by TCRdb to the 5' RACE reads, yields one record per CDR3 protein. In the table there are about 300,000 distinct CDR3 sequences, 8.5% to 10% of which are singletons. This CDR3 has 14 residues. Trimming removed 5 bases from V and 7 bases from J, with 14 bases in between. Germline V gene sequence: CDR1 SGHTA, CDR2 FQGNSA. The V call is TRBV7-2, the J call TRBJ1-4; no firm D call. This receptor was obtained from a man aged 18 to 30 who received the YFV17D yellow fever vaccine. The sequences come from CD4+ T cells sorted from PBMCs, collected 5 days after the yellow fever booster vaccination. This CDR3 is CASSPSQNSEKLFF. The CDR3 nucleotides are TGTGCCAGCAGCCCTAGTCAGAATTCTGAAAAACTGTTTTTT.